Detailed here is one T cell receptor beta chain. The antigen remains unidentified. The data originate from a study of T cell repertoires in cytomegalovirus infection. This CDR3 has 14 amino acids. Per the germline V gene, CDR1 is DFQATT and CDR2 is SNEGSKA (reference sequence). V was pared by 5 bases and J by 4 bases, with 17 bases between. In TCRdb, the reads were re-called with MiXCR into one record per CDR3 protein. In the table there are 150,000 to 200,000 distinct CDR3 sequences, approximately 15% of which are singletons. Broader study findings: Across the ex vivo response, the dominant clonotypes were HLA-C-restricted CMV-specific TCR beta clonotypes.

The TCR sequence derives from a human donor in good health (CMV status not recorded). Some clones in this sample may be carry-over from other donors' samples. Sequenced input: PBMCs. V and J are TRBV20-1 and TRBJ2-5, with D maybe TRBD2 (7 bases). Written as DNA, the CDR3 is TGCAGTGCTGGTGGGGGGGCCAAGGGAGAGACCCAGTACTTC. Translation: CSAGGGAKGETQYF.